These T cell receptor beta chains were read from a single sample in a study of OX40 agonist ivuxolimab in advanced cancers. Profiling relied on immunoSEQ multiplex PCR, and the TCRdb table lists in-frame clones only, not all of them. The sample has some 23,000 clones; approximately 90% are singletons. The sequencing used CD4+ or CD8+ T cells sorted from blood, collected in a trial of the OX40 agonist ivuxolimab. The receptors derive from an adult with an advanced solid tumor such as melanoma, head and neck, liver or kidney cancer. Both conserved end residues are part of each CDR3. D genes are given only for firm matches. Clone size is shown for a subset of rows, as once, few, many or a class of expanded clone.

d_call,j_call,v_call,clone_size,cdr3_length,cdr3_nt,cdr3_aa
NA,TRBJ2-3,TRBV6-6,NA,14,TGTGCCAGCAGTTACTCGGAGAGCACAGATACGCAGTATTTT,CASSYSESTDTQYF
NA,TRBJ2-5,TRBV6-4,NA,14,TGTGCCAGCAGCCGCCCCCCCCGGGTTGAGACCCAGTACTTC,CASSRPPRVETQYF
NA,TRBJ2-6,TRBV5-1,NA,18,TGCGCCAGCAGCTTGGCCGCCAGCCCCCTCTCTGGGGCCAACGTCCTGACTTTC,CASSLAASPLSGANVLTF
NA,TRBJ2-7,TRBV28,NA,14,TGTGCCAGCAGACCACACGTCGAGGGTGGACAGCAGTACTTC,CASRPHVEGGQQYF
NA,TRBJ1-2,TRBV5-8,NA,17,TGTGCCAGCAGTCGTTACCGACCCGGGGGTATCAACTATGGCTACACCTTC,CASSRYRPGGINYGYTF
NA,TRBJ2-7,TRBV6-5,few,16,TGTGCCAGCAGTTACGGGGGAATGGGGAGCTCCTACGAGCAGTACTTC,CASSYGGMGSSYEQYF
NA,TRBJ2-2,TRBV5-6,NA,13,TGTGCCAGCAGCTTGGTACCTACCGGGGAGCTGTTTTTT,CASSLVPTGELFF
NA,TRBJ2-7,TRBV9,NA,14,TGTGCCAGCAGCGTAGGCCCAGGATCCTACGAGCAGTACTTC,CASSVGPGSYEQYF
TRBD1,TRBJ2-3,TRBV10-3,NA,15,TGTGCCATCAGTGAGACAGGGGCATCAACAGATACGCAGTATTTT,CAISETGASTDTQYF
NA,TRBJ1-2,TRBV10-1,NA,13,TGCGCCAGCAGTGAATCAGGGACTTATGGCTACACCTTC,CASSESGTYGYTF
NA,TRBJ2-3,TRBV4-1,once,14,TGCGCCATCAGCCAGGGGTTTGGCACAGATACGCAGTATTTT,CAISQGFGTDTQYF
NA,TRBJ1-5,TRBV19,NA,13,TGTGCCAGTAGTCCTGAGAAGAGACAGCCCCAGCATTTT,CASSPEKRQPQHF
NA,TRBJ2-3,TRBV18,NA,15,TGTGCCAGCTCACTTACTCGACAGATCACAGATACGCAGTATTTT,CASSLTRQITDTQYF
TRBD2,TRBJ2-3,TRBV5-1,NA,16,TGCGCCAGCGCAAATCCCAGCGGGAGTATCACAGATACGCAGTATTTT,CASANPSGSITDTQYF
TRBD1,TRBJ1-5,TRBV7-9,NA,15,TGTGCCAGCAGCAAGGGACAGGGACTCAATCAGCCCCAGCATTTT,CASSKGQGLNQPQHF
TRBD1,TRBJ1-2,TRBV7-3,NA,14,TGTGCCAGCAGCCCCGGACAGGGGGGGTATGGCTACACCTTC,CASSPGQGGYGYTF
NA,TRBJ2-1,TRBV5-6,NA,15,TGTGCCAGCAGCTTGGACAGCAGCTCCTACAATGAGCAGTTCTTC,CASSLDSSSYNEQFF
NA,TRBJ1-1,TRBV29-1,NA,13,TGCAGCGTTGAACGGGGTGGGAACACTGAAGCTTTCTTT,CSVERGGNTEAFF
NA,TRBJ2-5,TRBV7-2,NA,13,TGTGCCAGCAGCCCGGGCCGTCAGGGGACCCAGTACTTC,CASSPGRQGTQYF
NA,TRBJ2-3,TRBV7-8,NA,16,TGTGCCAGCAGCTTAGAAGCGGGTGCGGACACAGATACGCAGTATTTT,CASSLEAGADTDTQYF
NA,TRBJ1-6,TRBV4-3,NA,19,TGCGCCAGCAGCCAAGATCTGGCAGGGGTGAGCTCCTATAATTCACCCCTCCACTTT,CASSQDLAGVSSYNSPLHF
TRBD2,TRBJ2-2,TRBV10-3,NA,16,TGTGCCACCAAGGAGGGCGGGGGGCCCGACACCGGGGAGCTGTTTTTT,CATKEGGGPDTGELFF
TRBD1,TRBJ1-1,TRBV10-1,NA,16,TGCGCCAGCAGTGAGTCCGGGGGACAGGGTAGGACTGAAGCTTTCTTT,CASSESGGQGRTEAFF
NA,TRBJ2-3,TRBV11-2,once,13,TGTGCCAGCAGCTTAGCTCCACGTGGTGCGCAGTATTTT,CASSLAPRGAQYF
NA,TRBJ2-3,TRBV11-1,NA,13,TGTGCCAGCAGCTCTGAGCCCACAGATACGCAGTATTTT,CASSSEPTDTQYF
NA,TRBJ2-2,TRBV30,few,17,TGTGCCTGGAGACGGGTGATCTATCCTCTGAACACCGGGGAGCTGTTTTTT,CAWRRVIYPLNTGELFF
NA,TRBJ1-5,TRBV7-8,once,12,TGTGCCAGCAGCTTAGGGAATCAGCCCCAGCATTTT,CASSLGNQPQHF
NA,TRBJ2-5,TRBV6-1,NA,15,TGTGCCAGCGTCCCACAGGAGGGGGCCTCGGAGACCCAGTACTTC,CASVPQEGASETQYF
NA,TRBJ2-2,TRBV7-2,once,16,TGTGCCAGCAGTTTACACGCCGGACCGAACACCGGGGAGCTGTTTTTT,CASSLHAGPNTGELFF
TRBD2,TRBJ2-7,TRBV6-5,NA,15,TGTGCCACCCAGCCCCGGGGACTAGCGGGAGACGAGCAGTACTTC,CATQPRGLAGDEQYF
NA,TRBJ1-2,TRBV6-6,NA,16,TGTGCCAGCAGTTACTCCGGCCCATCACCCCTCGGTGGCTACACCTTC,CASSYSGPSPLGGYTF
TRBD2,TRBJ2-7,TRBV6-1,NA,18,TGTGCCAGCAGTGGAGTCCCGGGACTAGCGGGAGTCTCCTACGAGCAGTACTTC,CASSGVPGLAGVSYEQYF
NA,TRBJ2-7,TRBV10-3,NA,15,TGTGCCATCAGTGAGTCCGGACGGCCCACCCTCGAGCAGTACTTC,CAISESGRPTLEQYF
NA,TRBJ1-2,TRBV11-2,few,16,TGTGCCAGCAGCCCCCACCACACCGGGGTCCTAGCTGGCTACACCTTC,CASSPHHTGVLAGYTF
TRBD1,TRBJ2-7,TRBV7-9,NA,16,TGTGCCAGCAGCTTAGGACAGGGGGGCTGGCCACTCGAGCAGTACTTC,CASSLGQGGWPLEQYF
NA,TRBJ1-1,TRBV11-2,NA,13,TGTGCCAGCAGATACCCGGGCAACACTGAAGCTTTCTTT,CASRYPGNTEAFF
NA,TRBJ1-6,TRBV6-6,NA,15,TGTGCCAGCAGTTACTCGGTTCCTTATAATTCACCCCTCCACTTT,CASSYSVPYNSPLHF
NA,TRBJ1-4,TRBV28,NA,18,TGTGCCAGCACCTCTATGAGGCAGGGGATGATGACTAATGAAAAACTGTTTTTT,CASTSMRQGMMTNEKLFF
TRBD1,TRBJ1-1,TRBV5-1,once,15,TGCGCCAGCAGCTTGGTTTACAGGGGTAGGACTGAAGCTTTCTTT,CASSLVYRGRTEAFF
NA,TRBJ2-7,TRBV5-4,NA,15,TGTGCCAGCAGCTTGCCGGGCGCGAGCTCCTACGAGCAGTACTTC,CASSLPGASSYEQYF
NA,TRBJ2-2,TRBV5-1,NA,14,TGCGCCAGCAGCCCCCCCGCGAACACCGGGGAGCTGTTTTTT,CASSPPANTGELFF
NA,TRBJ2-3,TRBV5-6,NA,14,TGTGCCAGCAGCTTAACAGGGCCCACAGATACGCAGTATTTT,CASSLTGPTDTQYF
TRBD2,TRBJ2-7,TRBV6-1,NA,15,TGTGCCAGCAGTGAAGCAGTCGGGACTAGCGACGAGCAGTACTTC,CASSEAVGTSDEQYF
NA,TRBJ2-4,TRBV21-1,NA,18,TGTGCCAGCAGCCATATTGACCCAGGGGTAATGGCCAAAAACATTCAGTACTTC,CASSHIDPGVMAKNIQYF
TRBD1,TRBJ2-7,TRBV7-3,NA,12,TGTGCCAGCAGCCGACCAGGGGGCGAGCAGTACTTC,CASSRPGGEQYF